The T cell receptor (beta chain) under discussion was sequenced for a study of blood T cell repertoires in COVID-19. As for the study in general: Both acute and convalescent COVID-19 samples were obtained from the United States, Italy and Spain. PBMCs, B-cell-depleted T cells, or T cells provided the cDNA or gDNA that made up the material.

How the authors handled the data: Reference gene primer amplification yielded estimated nucleated cell counts. Profiled with immunoSEQ multiplex PCR; TCRdb holds only in-frame clones, not every one. That table gives V, J and clone size, and the DNA gave D and trimming. The sample has 110,000 or so clones; around 85% are singletons. Germline CDR1 and CDR2: DFQATT and SNEGSKA (reference sequence). V dropped 5 bases and J dropped 6; count of bases not matched to a gene: 12. This CDR3 spans 16 amino acids. Sequencing used peripheral blood. The source is a human donor in a cohort sampled during active COVID-19. The gene calls are TRBV20-1 and TRBJ2-3; TRBD2 aligns across 12 bases. The CDR3 protein is CSARAGLAGPTDTQYF. CDR3 in DNA: TGCAGTGCTCGTGCGGGACTAGCGGGCCCCACTGATACGCAGTATTTT.